This T cell receptor beta chain comes out of a study of blood T cells in healthy people across ages. Every donor gave ten milliliters of peripheral blood. For the second PCR, which ran for about 6 to 11 cycles, a sample-barcoded 5' primer and a J-beta primer mix were used. Using its own MiXCR run on the 5' RACE reads, TCRdb lists one record per CDR3 protein. This repertoire shows a few hundred thousand distinct CDR3 sequences, over 45% found once; its top ten account for under 65%. This clonotype occurred many times. V lost 0 bases and J lost 4, with 8 bases in between. CDR3 length: 13 amino acids. Per the germline V gene, CDR1 is SGHRS and CDR2 is YFSETQ.

The source material was blood. This receptor was taken from a man between 60 and 75 years old in good health. The chain recombines TRBV5-1 with TRBJ2-7; D might be TRBD2 (6 bases). In DNA form, the CDR3 reads TGCGCCAGCAGCTTGGGCGGGATATACGAGCAGTACTTC. This codes for CASSLGGIYEQYF. Combining the CDR3 with reference TRBV5-1 and TRBJ2-7 gives the whole variable domain KAGVTQTPRYLIKTRGQQVTLSCSPISGHRSVSWYQQTPGQGLQFLFEYFSETQRNKGNFPGRFSGRQFSNSRSEMNVSTLELGDSALYLCASSLGGIYEQYFGPGTRLTVT.